The 29 T cell receptor beta chains below all came from one sample that was sequenced in a study of blood T cell repertoires in COVID-19. Some clones are missing from TCRdb's copy, which holds only in-frame ones; the method was immunoSEQ multiplex PCR. Among about 150,000 clones listed, 76% were seen once. Sequenced input: peripheral blood. All receptors derive from a man between 60 and 75 years old with acute or convalescent COVID-19.

The chain uses TRBV11-2 and TRBJ2-1; no clear D gene. The CDR3 consists of 12 residues. Germline V CDR1 and CDR2: SGHAT, FQNNGV. The V and J ends lost 0 bases and 9 bases respectively, with 6 bases between them. CDR3 in DNA: TGTGCCAGCAGCTTAGATTTCTCTGAGCAGTTCTTC. Amino acids: CASSLDFSEQFF.

The genes are TRBV5-1 and TRBJ2-2; 8 bases line up with TRBD2. Germline V lookup: CDR1 SGHRS, CDR2 YFSETQ. V dropped 0 bases and J dropped 6; count of bases not matched to a gene: 7. CDR3 length: 16 residues. The CDR3 DNA follows: TGCGCCAGCAGCTTGGGGGGACTAGGCGGTGCCGGGGAGCTGTTTTTT. As protein: CASSLGGLGGAGELFF. The full variable domain, with the rest looked up from reference TRBV5-1 and TRBJ2-2, is KAGVTQTPRYLIKTRGQQVTLSCSPISGHRSVSWYQQTPGQGLQFLFEYFSETQRNKGNFPGRFSGRQFSNSRSEMNVSTLELGDSALYLCASSLGGLGGAGELFFGEGSRLTVL.

The gene calls are TRBV13 and TRBJ2-1, with 10 bases fitting TRBD2. Trimming at V came to 5 bases and at J to 5 bases, leaving 6 bases not matched to a gene. The CDR3 loop spans 15 amino acids. Germline CDR1 is PRHDT and CDR2 is FYEKMQ (reference sequence). CDR3 DNA sequence: TGTGCCAGCAGCCTTCTAGCGGGAGAGGACAATGAGCAGTTCTTC. It codes for CASSLLAGEDNEQFF.

The J gene is TRBJ2-3, the V gene TRBV12-5, with TRBD2 matching over 8 bases. The germline V gene has CDR1 LGHNT and CDR2 FRNRAP. The CDR3 has 16 amino acids. The junction had 10 bases not matched to a gene; V was cut back by 4 bases and J by 4 bases. DNA for the CDR3: TGTGCTAGTGGTTCGTGGCTAGCGGGCGTGGCAGATACGCAGTATTTT. It codes for CASGSWLAGVADTQYF.

V is TRBV7-6 and J is TRBJ2-1; 8 bases agree with TRBD1. The germline V gene has CDR1 SGHVS and CDR2 FNYEAQ. Germline trimming cut 1 base from V and 0 bases from J; bases unmatched to any gene: 2. The CDR3 has 16 residues. CDR3 DNA: TGTGCCAGCAGCTTAGGGGACAGGAGCTCCTACAATGAGCAGTTCTTC. It encodes CASSLGDRSSYNEQFF.

The chain employs TRBV5-1 and TRBJ1-1, with D unresolved. There are 12 residues in the CDR3. Germline lookup yields CDR1 SGHRS and CDR2 YFSETQ. The ends were cut back, 0 bases at V and 3 bases at J, with 3 bases in the middle. The CDR3 region has the DNA TGCGCCAGCAGCTTGGCTGACACTGAAGCTTTCTTT. Translating it yields CASSLADTEAFF.

The V and J genes are TRBV5-6 and TRBJ2-7; D uncertain. The CDR3 runs to 13 residues. Germline CDR1 and CDR2: SGHDT and YYEEEE. Deletions cut 4 bases from V and 3 bases from J, with 11 bases between. CDR3 DNA sequence: TGTGCCAGCAGCCCGAACACCCTCTACGAGCAGTACTTC. This gives the protein CASSPNTLYEQYF.

The CDR3 sequence: CASSLSRQAVEAFF. In nucleotides, the CDR3 is TGTGCCAGCAGCTTGTCTCGACAGGCTGTTGAAGCTTTCTTT. The chain recombines TRBV5-4 with TRBJ1-1, with D perhaps TRBD1 (6 bases). Trimming took 1 base from V and 7 from J, leaving 14 bases between them. This CDR3 has 14 residues. Germline V gene data show CDR1 as SGHNT and CDR2 as YYREEE (reference sequence).

The chain uses TRBV19 and TRBJ2-1; 8 bases agree with TRBD2. This CDR3 spans 15 amino acids. Per the germline V gene, CDR1 is LNHDA and CDR2 is SQIVND (reference sequence). J was trimmed by 2 bases and V by 4 bases; bases with no gene match: 4. This CDR3 reads CASSTDSGAYNEQFF. CDR3 bases: TGTGCCAGTAGTACCGATAGCGGGGCCTACAATGAGCAGTTCTTC.

The chain employs TRBV28 and TRBJ2-4; D is unresolved. The CDR3 covers 16 residues. Trimming shortened V by 6 bases and J by 3 bases, and 18 bases separated the two germline ends. Germline V lookup: CDR1 MDHEN, CDR2 SYDVKM. This chain's CDR3 is CASSPVGVLVKNIQYF. DNA of the CDR3: TGTGCCAGCAGCCCGGTGGGCGTCTTGGTCAAAAACATTCAGTACTTC. The whole variable domain, remainder taken from reference TRBV28 and TRBJ2-4, is DVKVTQSSRYLVKRTGEKVFLECVQDMDHENMFWYRQDPGLGLRLIYFSYDVKMKEKGDIPEGYSVSREKKERFSLILESASTNQTSMYLCASSPVGVLVKNIQYFGAGTRLSVL.

This clone was seen just once. The chain combines TRBV19 with TRBJ2-7; TRBD1 might be the D (6 bases). Between the trimmed V and J ends, which lost 5 bases and 0 bases, there was a span of 11 bases. The CDR3 covers 14 residues. The V gene's germline CDR1 is LNHDA and CDR2 SQIVND (reference sequence). The CDR3 DNA reads TGTGCCAGTAGTTTCCGGGACACCTCCTACGAGCAGTACTTC. Its protein is CASSFRDTSYEQYF.

The chain recombines TRBV28 with TRBJ2-7; 7 bases are a match to TRBD2. The CDR3 covers 15 residues. J lost 3 bases, V lost 2 bases, and 7 bases had no gene match. In germline, CDR1 is MDHEN, CDR2 SYDVKM. CDR3: CASSLLAAQNYEQYF. CDR3 bases: TGTGCCAGCAGTTTACTAGCGGCACAAAACTACGAGCAGTACTTC.

The genes are TRBV23-1 and TRBJ1-5; 10 bases map to TRBD1. TRBV23-1 is an ORF; its function is uncertain. The CDR3 length is 16 residues. The V and J ends lost 5 bases and 3 bases, in that order; junction bases with no gene match: 7. The chain's CDR3 is CASSEDRGVPNQPQHF. The CDR3 DNA reads as TGCGCCAGCAGTGAGGACAGGGGGGTTCCCAATCAGCCCCAGCATTTT.

V gene TRBV23-1 combines with J gene TRBJ2-6, with D perhaps matching TRBD2 (6 bases). TRBV23-1 is recorded as an ORF, its role being uncertain. V dropped 2 bases and J dropped 0 bases, with 14 bases sitting between them. CDR3 size: 18 residues. The CDR3 sequence: CASSQGGLGPSGANVLTF. CDR3 sequence (DNA): TGCGCCAGCAGTCAAGGGGGACTCGGACCCTCTGGGGCCAACGTCCTGACTTTC.

The chain links TRBV19 to TRBJ2-5, with 11 bases that match TRBD1. The CDR3 is 15 residues long. Germline V gives CDR1 LNHDA, CDR2 SQIVND (reference sequence). V gave up 5 bases and J gave up 5 bases; unmatched junction bases: 7. The CDR3 loop reads CASSLDRGRGETQYF. The DNA for the CDR3 is TGTGCCAGTAGTTTGGACAGGGGGCGAGGGGAGACCCAGTACTTC.

This clone was detected a few times. The chain uses TRBV24-1 and TRBJ1-2; TRBD1 aligns across 7 bases. Unmatched junction bases numbered 7, after V lost 3 bases and J lost 4 bases. There are 15 residues in the CDR3. Germline-derived CDR1 and CDR2 are KGHDR and SFDVKD. The CDR3 DNA reads as TGTGCCACCAGTGATCCCCATGCAGGGGGCTATGGCTACACCTTC. Protein sequence: CATSDPHAGGYGYTF.

V gene TRBV30 combines with J gene TRBJ1-2, with 7 bases identical to TRBD1. V trimming: 1 base; J trimming: 8 bases; junction bases outside the gene matches: 7. CDR1 is GTSNPN and CDR2 is SVGIG in the germline V gene (reference sequence). The CDR3 extends over 13 amino acids. CDR3 loop: CAWSETGPWGYTF. CDR3 nucleotides: TGTGCCTGGAGTGAGACAGGGCCTTGGGGCTACACCTTC.

This clone came up many times. The V gene is TRBV25-1, the J gene TRBJ1-1; D possibly corresponds to TRBD1 (5 bases). The CDR3 runs to 15 residues. The V and J ends lost 3 bases and 1 base respectively, with 12 bases between them. CDR1 is MGHDK and CDR2 is SYGVNS in the germline V gene. CDR3: CASSEPIGGNTEAFF. DNA for the CDR3: TGTGCCAGCAGTGAGCCGATCGGGGGGAACACTGAAGCTTTCTTT.

The chain has TRBV2 and TRBJ2-5, with D hard to call. Germline V gene lookup returns CDR1 SNHLY and CDR2 FYNNEI. The ends were cut back, 7 bases at V and 5 bases at J, with 11 bases in the middle. The CDR3 runs to 12 residues. The CDR3 DNA follows: TGTGCCAGCAATTTAGAATCGGAGACCCAGTACTTC. Its translation: CASNLESETQYF.

J is TRBJ2-6 and V is TRBV5-6, with 7 bases that match TRBD1. V lost 2 bases to trimming and J lost 2 bases; unmatched junction nucleotides: 1. The CDR3 consists of 15 residues. The germline V gene has CDR1 SGHDT and CDR2 YYEEEE. The chain's CDR3 is CASSLTGAGANVLTF. The CDR3, as DNA: TGTGCCAGCAGCTTAACAGGGGCTGGGGCCAACGTCCTGACTTTC.

This clone has at least ten counts. The V and J genes are TRBV25-1 and TRBJ1-1; TRBD1 might be the D (5 bases). Trimming left V 1 base short and J 8 bases short, with 11 bases between. This CDR3 region has 13 residues. Looked up from germline, CDR1 is MGHDK and CDR2 is SYGVNS. The CDR3 DNA reads TGTGCCAGCAGTGAATTGACAGCCATCGAAGCTTTCTTT. Encoded protein: CASSELTAIEAFF.

The chain has TRBV2 and TRBJ2-2; D not certain. Germline CDR1 is SNHLY and CDR2 is FYNNEI. CDR3 size: 16 residues. Between the trimmed V and J ends, which lost 8 bases and 4 bases, there was a span of 20 bases. Written as DNA, the CDR3 is TGTGCCAGCTTGGTGGTTAGTGATCGTCTCACCGGGGAGCTGTTTTTT. It specifies CASLVVSDRLTGELFF.

The rearrangement uses TRBV19 and TRBJ2-6, with 10 bases identical to TRBD1. With 5 bases clipped from V and 1 base from J, the junction kept 11 bases outside the gene matches. Germline CDR1 and CDR2: LNHDA and SQIVND (reference sequence). CDR3 length equals 19 residues. DNA for the CDR3: TGTGCCAGTAGTGAATTCTTGGGACAGGGGTCTTCTGGGGCCAACGTCCTGACTTTC. Translation: CASSEFLGQGSSGANVLTF. Together with reference TRBV19 and TRBJ2-6, the CDR3 gives the full variable domain: DGGITQSPKYLFRKEGQNVTLSCEQNLNHDAMYWYRQDPGQGLRLIYYSQIVNDFQKGDIAEGYSVSREKKESFPLTVTSAQKNPTAFYLCASSEFLGQGSSGANVLTFGAGSRLTVL.

The rearrangement joins TRBV5-1 to TRBJ1-1, with TRBD1 as a possible D gene (6 bases). Deletions cut 0 bases from V and 7 bases from J, with 13 bases between. The germline V gene has CDR1 SGHRS and CDR2 YFSETQ. The length of the CDR3 is 14 residues. The CDR3 protein is CASSLGGPEVEAFF. CDR3 nucleotides: TGCGCCAGCAGCTTGGGGGGGCCTGAAGTTGAAGCTTTCTTT.

This chain uses TRBV27 with TRBJ2-3, with TRBD2 as a possible D gene (5 bases). V gave up 0 bases and J gave up 8 bases, with 9 bases separating them. The CDR3 is 13 amino acids. From germline, CDR1 is MNHEY and CDR2 SMNVEV (reference sequence). CDR3 in amino acids: CASSLSEAGTQYF. The CDR3 DNA is TGTGCCAGCAGTTTATCGGAGGCGGGTACGCAGTATTTT.

The V gene is TRBV28, the J gene TRBJ2-7; 8 bases agree with TRBD1. In germline, CDR1 is MDHEN, CDR2 SYDVKM. The CDR3 loop spans 13 amino acids. V was clipped by 5 bases and J by 3 bases; unmatched bases: 3. DNA of the CDR3: TGTGCCAGCAGTCCCGGACAGGGCTACGAGCAGTACTTC. Translated, it gives CASSPGQGYEQYF.

In its sample, this clone was seen a few times. The rearrangement joins TRBV29-1 to TRBJ1-2, with 8 bases fitting TRBD1. Germline CDR1 reads SQVTM; CDR2 reads ANQGSEA. The trim removed 3 bases at V and 4 bases at J, leaving 4 bases unmatched. The CDR3 spans 13 residues. The CDR3 loop is CSVESGGGYGYTF. The DNA of the CDR3 is TGCAGCGTTGAGTCAGGGGGCGGCTATGGCTACACCTTC.

The V call is TRBV24-1, the J call TRBJ2-2, with D unclear. The V gene's germline CDR1 is KGHDR and CDR2 SFDVKD. This CDR3 spans 11 amino acids. Between the trimmed V and J ends, which lost 8 bases and 3 bases, there was a span of 3 bases. This CDR3 reads CATTDTGELFF. The CDR3 nucleotides are TGTGCCACCACAGACACCGGGGAGCTGTTTTTT.

V and J are TRBV5-4 and TRBJ2-7; TRBD1 is a possible D gene (6 bases). CDR1 and CDR2 from the germline V gene are SGHNT and YYREEE (reference sequence). This CDR3 has 15 amino acids. Trimming pared 0 bases from V and 0 bases from J, leaving 10 bases between. The CDR3 region is CASSLDQGPSYEQYF. The DNA of the CDR3 is TGTGCCAGCAGCTTGGATCAGGGGCCCTCCTACGAGCAGTACTTC.